The rows below give T cell receptor beta chains drawn from one sample of a study of shared clonotypes between healthy human individuals. TCRdb keeps only in-frame clones here, not all; method: immunoSEQ multiplex PCR. The sample lists approximately 1.5 million clones; 98% were seen once. Material for sequencing was naive CD4+ T cells sorted from blood. The source of these receptors is a man aged 30 to 45 in good health. Both conserved end residues are part of each CDR3. The D gene is left open where the match is weak.

CDR3: CASHPGTEETQYF
DNA: TGTGCCAGCCACCCCGGGACAGAAGAGACCCAGTACTTC
D: TRBD1
J: TRBJ2-5
V: TRBV18

CDR3: CASSQVVRTGAEAFF
DNA: TGCGCCAGCAGCCAAGTGGTCCGGACAGGGGCTGAAGCTTTCTTT
D: TRBD1
J: TRBJ1-1
V: TRBV4-3

CDR3: CASSLGTGDGNTIYF
DNA: TGCGCCAGCAGCCTCGGAACAGGGGACGGAAACACCATATATTTT
D: TRBD1
J: TRBJ1-3
V: TRBV5-1

CDR3: CASKRSPLGETQYF
DNA: TGTGCCAGCAAGAGGTCTCCTCTCGGGGAGACCCAGTACTTC
D: -
J: TRBJ2-5
V: TRBV2

CDR3: CASSWNPRTGNTEAFF
DNA: TGCGCCAGCAGCTGGAATCCGAGAACAGGGAACACTGAAGCTTTCTTT
D: -
J: TRBJ1-1
V: TRBV5-1

CDR3: CASSFFGGRTNYGYTF
DNA: TGTGCCAGCAGTTTTTTCGGGGGGAGGACTAACTATGGCTACACCTTC
D: -
J: TRBJ1-2
V: TRBV28

CDR3: CASSPRQSNEKLFF
DNA: TGTGCCAGCTCACCACGACAGTCAAATGAAAAACTGTTTTTT
D: -
J: TRBJ1-4
V: TRBV18

CDR3: CASSLEGGGDTGELFF
DNA: TGCGCCAGCAGCTTGGAGGGCGGGGGGGACACCGGGGAGCTGTTTTTT
D: TRBD2
J: TRBJ2-2
V: TRBV5-1

CDR3: CASSYIGSSYNEQFF
DNA: TGTGCCAGCAGTTACATCGGGAGCTCCTACAATGAGCAGTTCTTC
D: -
J: TRBJ2-1
V: TRBV6-6

CDR3: CASSGGYSDLRETQYF
DNA: TGTGCCAGCAGCGGAGGATACAGCGACCTCCGGGAGACCCAGTACTTC
D: -
J: TRBJ2-5
V: TRBV9

CDR3: CAITKGRGDANYGYTF
DNA: TGTGCCATCACGAAAGGCAGGGGAGACGCTAACTATGGCTACACCTTC
D: -
J: TRBJ1-2
V: TRBV10-3

CDR3: CASSTSGFGEPQHF
DNA: TGTGCCAGTAGTACTTCGGGATTCGGGGAGCCCCAGCATTTT
D: -
J: TRBJ1-5
V: TRBV19

CDR3: CASRVFQEETQYF
DNA: TGCGCCAGCAGGGTTTTTCAAGAAGAGACCCAGTACTTC
D: -
J: TRBJ2-5
V: TRBV5-1

CDR3: CASSPYRVVANTGELFF
DNA: TGTGCCAGCTCACCATACAGGGTGGTCGCGAACACCGGGGAGCTGTTTTTT
D: -
J: TRBJ2-2
V: TRBV18

CDR3: CASSIRTSGTYEQYF
DNA: TGTGCCAGTAGTATCAGGACTAGCGGGACCTACGAGCAGTACTTC
D: TRBD2
J: TRBJ2-7
V: TRBV19

CDR3: CASSVAPTGVGNTIYF
DNA: TGTGCCAGCAGCGTAGCCCCGACAGGGGTAGGAAACACCATATATTTT
D: TRBD1
J: TRBJ1-3
V: TRBV9

CDR3: CTSSQAPSYEQFF
DNA: TGCACCAGCAGCCAAGCCCCTAGCTATGAGCAGTTCTTC
D: -
J: TRBJ2-1
V: TRBV1

CDR3: CASSTTWDGEQYF
DNA: TGTGCCAGTAGCACCACTTGGGATGGCGAGCAGTACTTC
D: -
J: TRBJ2-7
V: TRBV19

CDR3: CASSLVGKPKQFF
DNA: TGTGCCAGCAGCTTAGTCGGGAAACCAAAGCAGTTCTTC
D: -
J: TRBJ2-1
V: TRBV7-2

CDR3: CASSRTGVAGYTF
DNA: TGTGCCAGCAGCCGGACAGGGGTTGCGGGCTACACCTTC
D: TRBD1
J: TRBJ1-2
V: TRBV5-4

CDR3: CASSLRWGRTGELFF
DNA: TGTGCCAGCAGTCTCCGCTGGGGGCGGACCGGGGAGCTGTTTTTT
D: -
J: TRBJ2-2
V: TRBV27